The 9 T cell receptor beta chains given below trace back to one sample, sequenced in a study of T cells in localized non-small cell lung cancer. TCRdb's table, derived via immunoSEQ multiplex PCR, lists solely in-frame clones and lacks some. Here the sample spans 45,000 to 60,000 clones, roughly 86% being singletons. Sequences were derived from PBMCs, sampled before any cancer treatment. The receptor set was obtained from a man aged 35 to 70 with stage II lung adenocarcinoma.

The rearrangement joins TRBV6-6 to TRBJ1-2, with TRBD1 as a possible D gene (6 bases). This CDR3 is built from 15 residues. Trimming left V 0 bases short and J 6 bases short, with 14 bases between. Germline assignment: CDR1 MNHNY and CDR2 SVGAGI (reference sequence). CDR3 residues: CASSYSRQGRDGYTF. The CDR3 bases are TGTGCCAGCAGTTACTCTCGGCAGGGGAGGGATGGCTACACCTTC.

This clone is judged medium-sized (0.01 to 0.1%). The rearrangement joins TRBV5-4 to TRBJ2-2; no reliable D call. Germline loops: CDR1 SGHNT, CDR2 YYREEE (reference sequence). This CDR3 comprises 16 residues. Trimming took off 4 bases at V and 1 base at J, with 14 bases between the two ends. The DNA of the CDR3 is TGTGCCAGCAGCCCCCGAGTCGGGCAGAACACCGGGGAGCTGTTTTTT. Translation gives CASSPRVGQNTGELFF.

The chain uses TRBV6-1 and TRBJ1-5, with 7 bases that match TRBD1. With V trimmed by 2 bases and J by 7 bases, 2 bases remained unmatched. Germline-derived CDR1 and CDR2 are MNHNS and SASEGT. This CDR3 region has 13 residues. CDR3 DNA sequence: TGTGCCAGCAGTGAAACAGGGGTACAGCCCCAGCATTTT. Amino acid sequence: CASSETGVQPQHF.

The V gene is TRBV19, the J gene TRBJ1-6; D is undetermined. CDR1 is LNHDA, CDR2 SQIVND, per germline (reference sequence). V was clipped by 10 bases and J by 8 bases, with 12 bases between them. This CDR3 comprises 12 residues. This chain's CDR3 is CATRGSDSPLHF. The CDR3 region has the DNA TGTGCCACTCGGGGTTCAGATTCACCCCTCCACTTT.

This clone was observed a few times. The J gene is TRBJ1-4, the V gene TRBV5-4; D remains unclear. This CDR3 is built from 14 residues. Trimming pared 0 bases from V and 0 bases from J, leaving 3 bases between. Per germline, CDR1 SGHNT and CDR2 YYREEE (reference sequence). CDR3 protein: CASSLDPTNEKLFF. CDR3 nucleotides: TGTGCCAGCAGCTTGGATCCAACTAATGAAAAACTGTTTTTT.

To note about this clone: This may come from a read error, since a much larger clone is one base off. The sample has other DNA sequences that encode this CDR3 too. The chain recombines TRBV5-6 with TRBJ1-1; D uncertain. Trimming pared 3 bases from V and 1 base from J, leaving 7 bases between. Looked up from germline, CDR1 is SGHDT and CDR2 is YYEEEE. CDR3 length: 13 amino acids. The CDR3 region is CASSSDWNTEAFF. For the CDR3, the DNA is TGTGCCAGCAGCTCGGACTGGAACACTGAAGCTTTCTTT.

J is TRBJ2-7 and V is TRBV7-2; the match to TRBD1 covers 9 bases. Germline CDR1 is SGHTA and CDR2 is FQGNSA. V trimming: 4 bases; J trimming: 2 bases; junction bases outside the gene matches: 9. The CDR3 length is 16 residues. The CDR3 is CASSSRFGQGTYEQYF. The CDR3 DNA reads as TGTGCCAGCAGCTCCCGATTCGGACAGGGGACCTACGAGCAGTACTTC. The full variable domain, in which reference TRBV7-2 and TRBJ2-7 provide the parts outside the CDR3, is GAGVSQSPSNKVTEKGKDVELRCDPISGHTALYWYRQSLGQGLEFLIYFQGNSAPDKSGLPSDRFSAERTGGSVSTLTIQRTQQEDSAVYLCASSSRFGQGTYEQYFGPGTRLTVT.

This clone turned up a few times. Other DNA sequences of this sample code for an identical CDR3. The V gene is TRBV29-1, the J gene TRBJ1-2, with D maybe TRBD1 (5 bases). Trimming stripped 0 bases from V and 9 bases from J, with 8 bases between. CDR1 is SQVTM and CDR2 is ANQGSEA in the germline V gene. The CDR3 loop spans 11 amino acids. The CDR3 DNA is TGCAGCGTTGAAGAGCAGGGTCGCTACACCTTC. Amino acid sequence: CSVEEQGRYTF.

This chain connects TRBV18 to TRBJ1-1; D may be TRBD1 (5 bases). The CDR3 is 16 residues long. Trimming removed 3 bases at V and 3 bases at J, with 17 bases between. Germline V gives CDR1 KGHSH, CDR2 LQKENI. The DNA of the CDR3 is TGTGCCAGCTCACCCCGGGGAAATCCGGGGGACACTGAAGCTTTCTTT. Translation gives CASSPRGNPGDTEAFF.